This T cell receptor beta chain was recovered during a study of cytomegalovirus exposure and HLA in healthy donors. The CDR3 extends over 13 amino acids. Trimming took off 6 bases at V and 2 bases at J, with 14 bases between the two ends. The germline gives CDR1 SQVTM, CDR2 ANQGSEA. Amplification used 60 Vbeta primers and 13 Jbeta primers. Only in-frame clones appear in the TCRdb table, and some are missing; sequencing was by immunoSEQ multiplex PCR. The sample contains 140,000 to 150,000 clones, around 77% of which appear only once. In regard to this clone: Its antigen is unknown.

Findings and limits, study-wide: A further, later analysis showed that HLA-associated TCR beta chains (compared with equally common others) were more clonally expanded. Researchers reported that a few CMV-associated chains were confirmed in vitro as CMV antigen-specific. It was 150 to 200 TCR beta chains that were listed as cytomegalovirus-associated.

The chain is built from TRBV29-1 and TRBJ2-7; TRBD1 is a possible D gene (6 bases). The sample taken for sequencing was PBMCs. The clonotype comes from a woman aged 40 to 50 in good health and CMV-seropositive. In nucleotides, the CDR3 is TGCAGCGTCGGTTGGGGGCTGGCCTACGAGCAGTACTTC. Protein product: CSVGWGLAYEQYF.